These 20 T cell receptor beta chains came from one sample sequenced in a study of neoadjuvant nivolumab and ipilimumab in lung cancer. Generated by immunoSEQ multiplex PCR, the TCRdb table keeps only in-frame clones and is missing some. The sample has roughly 20,000 clones; 79% are singletons. Sequences were derived from tumor tissue, sampled after neoadjuvant nivolumab, alone or with ipilimumab, at or shortly before surgery. These receptors were obtained from an adult with non-small cell lung cancer.

This clone was counted a few times. The chain uses TRBV27 and TRBJ1-2; 8 nucleotides line up with TRBD1. The CDR3 covers 14 residues. The V and J ends lost 5 bases and 4 bases, in that order; junction bases with no gene match: 6. Germline assignment: CDR1 MNHEY and CDR2 SMNVEV (reference sequence). CDR3 sequence reads: CASSLRGQGYGYTF. In DNA, the CDR3 is TGTGCCAGCAGTCTAAGAGGACAGGGCTATGGCTACACCTTC.

This chain links TRBV29-1 with TRBJ2-1; D not resolved. Germline V gene lookup returns CDR1 SQVTM and CDR2 ANQGSEA. V lost 8 bases and J lost 1, with 9 bases in between. The CDR3 is 12 amino acids. Here the CDR3 reads CSPPRSYNEQFF. The CDR3 DNA reads as TGCAGCCCCCCCAGGTCCTACAATGAGCAGTTCTTC.

The V and J genes are TRBV7-2 and TRBJ1-6; D may be TRBD1 (6 bases). V dropped 1 base and J dropped 5 bases, with 6 bases sitting between them. The CDR3 loop spans 14 amino acids. Germline V CDR1 and CDR2: SGHTA, FQGNSA. The CDR3 DNA follows: TGTGCCAGCAGCTTAGGGACAGATAATTCACCCCTCCACTTT. It yields the protein CASSLGTDNSPLHF.

The chain uses TRBV4-1 and TRBJ2-1, with D maybe TRBD1 (5 bases). The V end was cut by 0 bases, the J end by 2 bases, with 11 bases between. The CDR3 covers 16 residues. CDR1 and CDR2 from the germline V gene are MGHRA and YSYEKL. The CDR3 DNA sequence: TGCGCCAGCAGCCAAGAATACAGGAGTCCCTACAATGAGCAGTTCTTC. Protein product: CASSQEYRSPYNEQFF.

The chain joins TRBV10-2 to TRBJ2-7; TRBD1 might be the D (6 bases). The V end lost 4 bases, the J end lost 3 bases, and 10 bases lay between the germline ends. This CDR3 has 13 amino acids. CDR1 and CDR2 (germline): WSHSY, SAAADI. This CDR3 reads CASSVNRDYEQYF. CDR3 nucleotide sequence: TGCGCCAGCAGTGTCAACAGGGACTACGAGCAGTACTTC.

The J gene is TRBJ2-1, the V gene TRBV9; D not resolved. Trimming took 4 bases from V and 5 from J, leaving 13 bases between them. The CDR3 contains 14 residues. CDR1 is SGDLS and CDR2 is YYNGEE in the germline V gene. This chain's CDR3 is CASSPRHADNEQFF. CDR3 bases: TGTGCCAGCAGCCCCAGACACGCGGACAATGAGCAGTTCTTC.

This clone was found a few times. This chain connects TRBV13 to TRBJ2-3; D is unresolved. V was pared by 4 bases and J by 4 bases, with 9 bases between. The germline gives CDR1 PRHDT, CDR2 FYEKMQ (reference sequence). This CDR3 has 13 amino acids. The CDR3 sequence: CASSSRRADTQYF. In nucleotides, the CDR3 is TGTGCCAGCAGCTCCCGACGGGCAGATACGCAGTATTTT. The variable domain in full, completed from reference TRBV13 and TRBJ2-3, reads AAGVIQSPRHLIKEKRETATLKCYPIPRHDTVYWYQQGPGQDPQFLISFYEKMQSDKGSIPDRFSAQQFSDYHSELNMSSLELGDSALYFCASSSRRADTQYFGPGTRLTVL.

The chain uses TRBV5-1 and TRBJ2-1, with 9 nucleotides matching TRBD2. The V and J ends lost 4 bases and 2 bases, in that order; junction bases with no gene match: 4. This CDR3 is 15 amino acids long. Germline V gene lookup returns CDR1 SGHRS and CDR2 YFSETQ. CDR3 nucleotide sequence: TGCGCCAGCAGCCGACTAGCGGTCGCCTACAATGAGCAGTTCTTC. Translation: CASSRLAVAYNEQFF.

The chain recombines TRBV5-5 with TRBJ2-1, with D possibly matching TRBD2 (6 bases). Germline CDR1 is SGHKS and CDR2 is YYEKEE (reference sequence). This CDR3 is built from 13 residues. The V end was cut by 5 bases, the J end by 2 bases, with 8 bases between. CDR3 bases: TGTGCCAGCAGGCCGGGGGCCTACAATGAGCAGTTCTTC. Residues: CASRPGAYNEQFF.

The V gene is TRBV18, the J gene TRBJ2-4; D unclear. The CDR3 totals 17 residues. Trimming removed 3 bases from V and 6 bases from J, with 21 bases in between. CDR1 is KGHSH, CDR2 LQKENI, per germline. CDR3 sequence: CASSPSTAAEFRNIQYF. CDR3 in DNA: TGTGCCAGCTCACCTTCGACCGCCGCTGAGTTTAGAAACATTCAGTACTTC.

This rearrangement joins TRBV6-5 to TRBJ1-4; D might be TRBD1 (5 bases). The germline V gene has CDR1 MNHEY and CDR2 SVGAGI. The CDR3 spans 15 residues. With 6 bases removed from V and 4 bases from J, the gap between germline ends came to 15 bases. CDR3 amino acids: CASSPSGALNEKLFF. CDR3 DNA: TGTGCCAGCAGCCCTAGCGGGGCTCTTAATGAAAAACTGTTTTTT.

This clone has just one count. The J gene is TRBJ2-7, the V gene TRBV5-1; possible D gene TRBD2, 5 bases. This CDR3 is built from 11 residues. Germline lookup yields CDR1 SGHRS and CDR2 YFSETQ. Trimming shortened V by 3 bases and J by 7 bases, and 8 bases separated the two germline ends. CDR3 DNA sequence: TGCGCCAGCAGCTCGACGGGGGAGCAGTACTTC. Translating gives CASSSTGEQYF. Full variable domain (remainder filled in from reference TRBV5-1 and TRBJ2-7): KAGVTQTPRYLIKTRGQQVTLSCSPISGHRSVSWYQQTPGQGLQFLFEYFSETQRNKGNFPGRFSGRQFSNSRSEMNVSTLELGDSALYLCASSSTGEQYFGPGTRLTVT.

The V gene is TRBV28, the J gene TRBJ1-5; D remains unclear. The CDR3 is 12 residues long. V was trimmed by 6 bases and J by 9 bases, leaving 12 bases between them. Germline values: CDR1 MDHEN, CDR2 SYDVKM. The CDR3 is CASSPAVGPQHF. In DNA form, the CDR3 reads TGTGCCAGCAGCCCCGCCGTTGGGCCCCAGCATTTT.

The chain combines TRBV11-3 with TRBJ1-1; 9 nucleotides match TRBD1. V lost 3 bases and J lost 5; bases outside the gene matches: 1. In germline, CDR1 is SGHNT, CDR2 YENEEA. This CDR3 has 13 residues. CDR3 sequence (DNA): TGTGCCAGCAGCTTGACAGGGGGGACTGAAGCTTTCTTT. This codes for CASSLTGGTEAFF.

V is TRBV10-2 and J is TRBJ1-2; D remains unclear. The CDR3 sequence is 16 residues long. Deletions cut 0 bases from V and 4 bases from J, with 15 bases between. In germline, CDR1 is WSHSY, CDR2 SAAADI. CDR3 region: CASSESILRQLYGYTF. DNA for the CDR3: TGCGCCAGCAGTGAGTCGATCTTACGGCAGCTCTATGGCTACACCTTC.

The chain combines TRBV5-6 with TRBJ2-1; TRBD2 might be the D (5 bases). This CDR3 comprises 15 residues. The ends were cut back, 4 bases at V and 5 bases at J, with 16 bases in the middle. Germline V gives CDR1 SGHDT, CDR2 YYEEEE. The CDR3 nucleotides are TGTGCCAGCAGCCTATGGGCTAGCCTTAACAATGAGCAGTTCTTC. This translates into CASSLWASLNNEQFF.

This clone is termed medium-sized. The V and J genes are TRBV10-1 and TRBJ1-1; D is unresolved. There are 14 residues in the CDR3. In germline, CDR1 is WNHNN, CDR2 SYGVQD (reference sequence). The germline V and J ends were trimmed by 6 bases and 3 bases, with 14 bases remaining between them. CDR3 region: CASRLRKEDTEAFF. The CDR3 nucleotides read TGCGCCAGCAGGTTACGGAAAGAGGACACTGAAGCTTTCTTT.

This chain links TRBV14 with TRBJ1-2; D remains ambiguous. Germline V gives CDR1 SGHDN, CDR2 FVKESK. The CDR3 sequence is 15 residues long. Trimming pared 0 bases from V and 8 bases from J, leaving 16 bases between. CDR3 loop: CASSQDLRPGGGYTF. The CDR3 DNA sequence: TGTGCCAGCAGCCAAGATCTACGCCCGGGCGGAGGCTACACCTTC.

The chain joins TRBV16 to TRBJ2-3; D remains ambiguous. Germline CDR1 reads KGHSY; CDR2 reads FQNENV. The germline V and J ends were trimmed by 4 bases and 2 bases, with 13 bases remaining between them. The CDR3 extends over 15 amino acids. CDR3: CASSRIAIATDTQYF. The CDR3, as DNA: TGTGCCAGCAGCCGAATCGCGATAGCCACAGATACGCAGTATTTT.

The genes are TRBV19 and TRBJ1-2; TRBD1 aligns across 11 bases. Germline CDR1 and CDR2: LNHDA and SQIVND (reference sequence). V trimming: 10 bases; J trimming: 8 bases; junction bases outside the gene matches: 3. This CDR3 has 11 residues. The CDR3 sequence is CATGQGDGYTF. CDR3 in DNA: TGTGCCACGGGACAGGGGGACGGCTACACCTTC.